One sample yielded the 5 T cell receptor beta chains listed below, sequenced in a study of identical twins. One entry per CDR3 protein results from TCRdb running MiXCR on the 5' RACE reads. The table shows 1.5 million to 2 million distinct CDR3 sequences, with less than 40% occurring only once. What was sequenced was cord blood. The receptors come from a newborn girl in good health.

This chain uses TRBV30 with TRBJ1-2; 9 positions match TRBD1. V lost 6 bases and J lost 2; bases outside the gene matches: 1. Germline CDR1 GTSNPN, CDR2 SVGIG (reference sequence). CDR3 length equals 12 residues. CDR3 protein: CACTGGNYGYTF. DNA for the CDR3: TGTGCCTGCACAGGGGGCAACTATGGCTACACCTTC.

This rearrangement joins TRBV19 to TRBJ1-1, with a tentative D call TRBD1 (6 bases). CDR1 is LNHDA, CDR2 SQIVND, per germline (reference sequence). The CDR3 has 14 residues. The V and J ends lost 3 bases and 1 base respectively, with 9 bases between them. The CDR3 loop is CASSIPRGNTEAFF. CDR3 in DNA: TGTGCCAGTAGTATCCCCAGGGGGAACACTGAAGCTTTCTTT.

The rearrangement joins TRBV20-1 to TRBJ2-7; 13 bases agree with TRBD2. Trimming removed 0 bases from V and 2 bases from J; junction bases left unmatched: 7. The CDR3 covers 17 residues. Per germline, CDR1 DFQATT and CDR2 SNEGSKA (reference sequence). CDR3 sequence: CSARDRRTSGSTYEQYF. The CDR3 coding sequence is TGCAGTGCTAGAGATCGAAGGACTAGCGGGAGTACCTACGAGCAGTACTTC.

CDR3 sequence (DNA): TGTGCCAGCAGTTTGGGACTAGCGGCGCGGAGTGAGCAGTTCTTC. Its translation is CASSLGLAARSEQFF. This chain connects TRBV12-3 or TRBV12-4 to TRBJ2-1, with 11 nucleotides matching TRBD2. The CDR3 loop spans 15 amino acids. J gave up 9 bases and V 3 bases, and 7 bases lay outside the gene matches.

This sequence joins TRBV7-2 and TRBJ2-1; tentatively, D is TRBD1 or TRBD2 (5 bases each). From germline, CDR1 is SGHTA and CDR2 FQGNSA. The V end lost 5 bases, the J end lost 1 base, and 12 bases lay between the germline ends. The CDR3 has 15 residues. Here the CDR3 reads CASSRGRLSYNEQFF. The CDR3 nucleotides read TGTGCCAGCAGCCGGGGACGGCTTTCCTACAATGAGCAGTTCTTC. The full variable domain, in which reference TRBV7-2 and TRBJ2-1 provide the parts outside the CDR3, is GAGVSQSPSNKVTEKGKDVELRCDPISGHTALYWYRQSLGQGLEFLIYFQGNSAPDKSGLPSDRFSAERTGGSVSTLTIQRTQQEDSAVYLCASSRGRLSYNEQFFGPGTRLTVL.